This entry lists 2 T cell receptor beta chains sequenced from one sample in a study of cytomegalovirus exposure and HLA in healthy donors. 13 Jbeta primers and 60 Vbeta primers were used for the PCR. Method: immunoSEQ multiplex PCR; TCRdb's copy keeps in-frame clones and lacks some. The data hold 100,000 to 150,000 clones, with under 85% observed a single time. The sample was PBMCs. All receptors come from a male donor in good health and CMV-seropositive.

The gene calls are TRBV27 and TRBJ1-5, with D hard to call. In germline, CDR1 is MNHEY, CDR2 SMNVEV (reference sequence). V was shortened by 4 bases and J by 1 base, with 8 bases between the two germline ends. The length of the CDR3 is 14 residues. As DNA, the CDR3 is TGTGCCAGCAGTTCCTCTCCGAGCAATCAGCCCCAGCATTTT. As protein: CASSSSPSNQPQHF.

The chain uses TRBV5-6 and TRBJ1-1; 7 nucleotides agree with TRBD1. Germline CDR1 SGHDT, CDR2 YYEEEE. The CDR3 has 14 amino acids. The junction had 7 bases not matched to a gene; V was cut back by 7 bases and J by 1 base. DNA for the CDR3: TGTGCCAGCGGTAGGGGGCTGGGGAACACTGAAGCTTTCTTT. Amino acid sequence: CASGRGLGNTEAFF.